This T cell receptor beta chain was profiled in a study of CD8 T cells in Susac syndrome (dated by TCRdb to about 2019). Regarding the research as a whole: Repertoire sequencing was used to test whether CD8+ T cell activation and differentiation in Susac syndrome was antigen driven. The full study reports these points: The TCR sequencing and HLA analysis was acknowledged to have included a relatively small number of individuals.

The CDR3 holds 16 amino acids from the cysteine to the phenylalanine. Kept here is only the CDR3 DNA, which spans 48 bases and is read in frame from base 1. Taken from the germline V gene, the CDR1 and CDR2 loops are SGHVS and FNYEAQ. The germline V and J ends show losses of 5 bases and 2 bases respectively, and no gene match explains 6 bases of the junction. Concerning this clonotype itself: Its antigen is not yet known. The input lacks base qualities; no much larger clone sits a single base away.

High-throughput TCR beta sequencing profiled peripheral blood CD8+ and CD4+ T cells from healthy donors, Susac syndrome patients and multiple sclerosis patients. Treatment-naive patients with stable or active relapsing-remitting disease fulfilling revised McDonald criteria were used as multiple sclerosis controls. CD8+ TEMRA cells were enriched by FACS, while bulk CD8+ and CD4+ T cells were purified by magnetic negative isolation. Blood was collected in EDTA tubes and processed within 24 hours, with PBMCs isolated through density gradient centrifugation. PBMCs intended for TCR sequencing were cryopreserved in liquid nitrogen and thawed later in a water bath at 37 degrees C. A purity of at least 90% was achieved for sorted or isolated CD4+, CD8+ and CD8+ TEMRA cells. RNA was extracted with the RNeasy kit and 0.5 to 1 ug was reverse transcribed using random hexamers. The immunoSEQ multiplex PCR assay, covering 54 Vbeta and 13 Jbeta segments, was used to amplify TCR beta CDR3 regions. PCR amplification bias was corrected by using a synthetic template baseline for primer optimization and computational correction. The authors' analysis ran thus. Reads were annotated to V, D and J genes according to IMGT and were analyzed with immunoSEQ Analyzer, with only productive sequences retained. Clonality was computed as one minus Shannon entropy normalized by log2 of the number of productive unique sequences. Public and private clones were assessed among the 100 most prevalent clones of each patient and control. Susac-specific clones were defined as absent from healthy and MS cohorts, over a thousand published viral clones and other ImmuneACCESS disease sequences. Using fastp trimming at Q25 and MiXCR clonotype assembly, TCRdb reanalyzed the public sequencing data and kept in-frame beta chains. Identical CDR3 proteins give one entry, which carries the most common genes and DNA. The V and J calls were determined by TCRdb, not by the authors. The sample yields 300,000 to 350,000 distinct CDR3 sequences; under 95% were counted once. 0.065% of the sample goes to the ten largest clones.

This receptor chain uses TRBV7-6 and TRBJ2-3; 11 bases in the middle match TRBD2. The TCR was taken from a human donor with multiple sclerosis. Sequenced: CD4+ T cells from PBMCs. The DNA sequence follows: TGTGCCAGCAGCAGACTAGCGGGGCGACCCACAGATACGCAGTATTTT. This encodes CASSRLAGRPTDTQYF.